The source of this T cell receptor beta chain is a study of shared clonotypes between healthy human individuals. Comments on this clone: Its antigen is undetermined.

Selected positively for CCR7 and CD45RO-negative, naive CD8 cells excluded terminally differentiated effector memory CD45RA+ cells. Donors included only healthy HIV-negative adults lacking recent acute infections or vaccinations. The repertoire was sequenced with immunoSEQ multiplex PCR; TCRdb's copy has only in-frame clones and lacks some. The table lists about 1,800,000 clones, about 95% of them singletons, with 0.95% to 1.5% in the top ten. Broader study findings: Generally, naive subsets came out with larger estimated richness than memory subsets.

Sequencing was carried out using naive CD8+ T cells sorted from blood. The source is a young man in good health.

The CDR3 bases are TGTGCCAGTAGTATAAATGGTCAGGGGAACACTGAAGCTTTCTTT. Its translation is CASSINGQGNTEAFF. The V call is TRBV19, the J call TRBJ1-1; maybe TRBD1 (5 bases). The germline V gene has CDR1 LNHDA and CDR2 SQIVND (reference sequence). Between the trimmed V and J ends, which lost 2 bases and 1 base, there was a span of 11 bases. The CDR3 runs 15 residues.